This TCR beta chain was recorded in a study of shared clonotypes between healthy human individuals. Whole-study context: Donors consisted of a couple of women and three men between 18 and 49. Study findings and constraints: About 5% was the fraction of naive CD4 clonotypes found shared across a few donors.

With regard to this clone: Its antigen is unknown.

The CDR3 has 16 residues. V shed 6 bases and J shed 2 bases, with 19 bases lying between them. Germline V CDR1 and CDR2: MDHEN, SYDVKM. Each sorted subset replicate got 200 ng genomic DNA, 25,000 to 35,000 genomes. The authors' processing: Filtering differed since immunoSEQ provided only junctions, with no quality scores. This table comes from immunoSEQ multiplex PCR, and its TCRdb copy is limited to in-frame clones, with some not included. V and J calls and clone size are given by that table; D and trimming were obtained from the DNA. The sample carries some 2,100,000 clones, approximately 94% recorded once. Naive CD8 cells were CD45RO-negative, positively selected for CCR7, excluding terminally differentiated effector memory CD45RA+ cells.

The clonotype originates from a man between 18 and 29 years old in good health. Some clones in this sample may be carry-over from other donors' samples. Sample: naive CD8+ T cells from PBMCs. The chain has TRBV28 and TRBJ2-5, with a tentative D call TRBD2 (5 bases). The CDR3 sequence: CASRPTRRSGQETQYF. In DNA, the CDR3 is TGTGCCAGCAGACCCACCAGGAGGAGCGGACAAGAGACCCAGTACTTC.